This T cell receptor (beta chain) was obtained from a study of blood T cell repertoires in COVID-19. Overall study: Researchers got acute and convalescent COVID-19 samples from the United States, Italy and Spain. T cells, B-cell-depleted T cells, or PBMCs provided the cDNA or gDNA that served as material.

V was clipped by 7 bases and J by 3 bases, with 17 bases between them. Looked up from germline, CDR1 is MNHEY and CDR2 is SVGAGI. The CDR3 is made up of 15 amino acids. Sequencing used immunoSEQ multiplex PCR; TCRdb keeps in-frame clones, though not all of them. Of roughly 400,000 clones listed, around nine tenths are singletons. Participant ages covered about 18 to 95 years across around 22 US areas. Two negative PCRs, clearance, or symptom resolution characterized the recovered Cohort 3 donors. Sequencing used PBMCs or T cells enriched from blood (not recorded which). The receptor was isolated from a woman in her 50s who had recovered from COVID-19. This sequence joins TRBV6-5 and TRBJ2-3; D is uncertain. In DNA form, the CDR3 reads TGTGCCAGCACCGCAGGCGCCCCTGGGACAGATACGCAGTATTTT. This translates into CASTAGAPGTDTQYF.